The clone carrying this TCR beta chain was recorded a few times. The target antigen is unknown. This entry comes from a study of T cell repertoires in cytomegalovirus infection. Whole-study results and caveats: Cumulative public TCR beta family frequency identified CMV carriers with the relevant HLA.

In TCRdb, the reads were re-called with MiXCR into one record per CDR3 protein. In the table there are some 920,000 distinct CDR3 sequences, roughly 30% of which are singletons. This CDR3 contains 15 residues. Deletions cut 6 bases from V and 4 bases from J, with 16 bases between. Germline V gene data show CDR1 as SEHNR and CDR2 as FQNEAQ (reference sequence). This chain uses TRBV7-9 with TRBJ1-3; D possibly corresponds to TRBD1 (5 bases). The sample in question was cultured CD8+ T cells from PBMCs, obtained from culture after CMV antigen stimulation. The clonotype originates from a human donor in good health (CMV status not recorded). Some clones in this sample may be carry-over from other donors' samples. Written as DNA, the CDR3 is TGTGCCAGCAGACCCGGAAAGGAGGGGGGAAACACCATATATTTT. Translating it yields CASRPGKEGGNTIYF. Drawing the rest from reference TRBV7-9 and TRBJ1-3, the complete variable domain is DTGVSQNPRHKITKRGQNVTFRCDPISEHNRLYWYRQTLGQGPEFLTYFQNEAQLEKSRLLSDRFSAERPKGSFSTLEIQRTEQGDSAMYLCASRPGKEGGNTIYFGEGSWLTVV.